These 24 T cell receptor beta chains were sequenced from one sample in a study of T-cell memory formation after mild COVID-19. TCRdb re-called the 5' RACE reads through MiXCR, storing one row per CDR3 protein. The sample records about 400,000 distinct CDR3 sequences, roughly a quarter being singletons. The specimen was PBMCs or a T cell subset sorted from them (not recorded which). These receptor sequences come from an adult woman who had mild COVID-19 (a few samples of this study predate the infection). Cell type and time point are not known.

The V and J genes are TRBV4-1 and TRBJ2-1, with 8 nucleotides matching TRBD2. The germline CDR1 and CDR2 sequences are MGHRA and YSYEKL. V lost 1 base, J lost 7 bases, and 9 bases stayed unmatched. CDR3 length: 16 residues. The CDR3 bases are TGCGCCAGCAGCCAAGTGCCAGCGGGGGTGGGTAATGAGCAGTTCTTC. Residues: CASSQVPAGVGNEQFF.

This clonotype occurred once. V gene TRBV6-6 combines with J gene TRBJ1-2; D call uncertain. Trimming cost V 5 bases and J 0 bases, with 10 bases left between them. CDR3 length equals 14 residues. Germline V gene lookup returns CDR1 MNHNY and CDR2 SVGAGI (reference sequence). The CDR3 is CASSNAGSNYGYTF. The CDR3 nucleotides are TGTGCCAGCAGTAATGCAGGATCTAACTATGGCTACACCTTC.

This clonotype has a handful of counts. The V and J genes are TRBV27 and TRBJ1-5; D is unresolved. The V end was cut by 2 bases, the J end by 4 bases, with 6 bases between. The CDR3 extends over 13 amino acids. Germline V gives CDR1 MNHEY, CDR2 SMNVEV (reference sequence). DNA of the CDR3: TGTGCCAGCAGTTTACTGGAAAATCAGCCCCAGCATTTT. The encoded protein is CASSLLENQPQHF.

J is TRBJ2-7 and V is TRBV4-1; the D gene is possibly TRBD2 (6 bases). V lost 4 bases to trimming and J lost 7 bases, with 17 bases between them. This CDR3 comprises 14 residues. Germline-derived CDR1 and CDR2 are MGHRA and YSYEKL. The CDR3 coding sequence is TGCGCCAGCAGCCGGGAAGCGTCAGGGAGGGAGCAGTACTTC. Translated: CASSREASGREQYF.

The chain combines TRBV12-3 or TRBV12-4 with TRBJ2-4, with 9 bases lining up with TRBD1. V lost 5 bases to trimming and J lost 13 bases; unmatched junction nucleotides: 6. The CDR3 is made up of 12 amino acids. In nucleotides, the CDR3 is TGTGCCAGCAGTCGGACAGGGGAACCCCAGTACTTC. The encoded protein is CASSRTGEPQYF.

This chain connects TRBV11-3 to TRBJ2-2; D is uncertain. The germline V gene has CDR1 SGHNT and CDR2 YENEEA. This CDR3 is built from 15 residues. Trimming pared 2 bases from V and 2 bases from J, leaving 9 bases between. The CDR3 here is CASSLYETNTGELFF. The DNA for the CDR3 is TGTGCCAGCAGCTTATACGAGACTAACACCGGGGAGCTGTTTTTT.

The rearrangement uses TRBV6-5 and TRBJ2-3; D not resolved. V lost 4 bases to trimming and J lost 4 bases, with 12 bases between them. Germline V CDR1 and CDR2: MNHEY, SVGAGI. The CDR3 covers 14 residues. CDR3: CASSSLTLADTQYF. The CDR3 DNA reads TGTGCCAGCAGTTCCCTGACGCTCGCAGATACGCAGTATTTT.

This clonotype was counted at least ten times. This rearrangement joins TRBV5-1 to TRBJ2-7; 8 bases fit TRBD1. Germline lookup yields CDR1 SGHRS and CDR2 YFSETQ. This CDR3 region has 15 residues. The V gene end was trimmed by 3 bases and the J gene end by 3 bases; junction bases not matched to a gene: 8. CDR3 DNA: TGCGCCAGCAGCTCCTCACGGACAGGGCGCTACGAGCAGTACTTC. Its translation: CASSSSRTGRYEQYF.

This clonotype has a single count. This rearrangement joins TRBV5-5 to TRBJ1-2; D is possibly TRBD1 (5 bases). CDR3 length: 15 amino acids. Trimming took off 4 bases at V and 8 bases at J, with 21 bases between the two ends. Germline CDR1 and CDR2: SGHKS and YYEKEE (reference sequence). Written as DNA, the CDR3 is TGTGCCAGCAGCCCAACAGGAGCCCTTCCTGGGGGCTACACCTTC. Translation gives CASSPTGALPGGYTF.

The chain joins TRBV3-1 to TRBJ2-7; D is unresolved. The length of the CDR3 is 13 residues. From germline, CDR1 is LGHDT and CDR2 YNNKEL (reference sequence). V was pared by 0 bases and J by 2 bases, with 5 bases between. CDR3 sequence: CASSQDRTYEQYF. CDR3 DNA: TGTGCCAGCAGCCAAGACCGAACCTACGAGCAGTACTTC.

V and J are TRBV30 and TRBJ2-2; D is uncertain. The V gene's germline CDR1 is GTSNPN and CDR2 SVGIG (reference sequence). Trimming cost V 2 bases and J 4 bases, with 8 bases left between them. The CDR3 covers 13 residues. DNA of the CDR3: TGTGCCTGGAGTATAGGTGGCACCGGGGAGCTGTTTTTT. Translated, it gives CAWSIGGTGELFF.

The chain links TRBV7-2 to TRBJ2-3; 12 bases line up with TRBD2. The ends lost 6 bases at V and 0 bases at J; junction bases unmatched: 13. CDR3 length: 19 residues. Germline CDR1 SGHTA, CDR2 FQGNSA. The CDR3 DNA reads as TGTGCCAGCAGGAGCCAGGGGCTAGCGGGAGGGTGGAGCACAGATACGCAGTATTTT. Its translation: CASRSQGLAGGWSTDTQYF. Together with reference TRBV7-2 and TRBJ2-3, the CDR3 gives the full variable domain: GAGVSQSPSNKVTEKGKDVELRCDPISGHTALYWYRQSLGQGLEFLIYFQGNSAPDKSGLPSDRFSAERTGGSVSTLTIQRTQQEDSAVYLCASRSQGLAGGWSTDTQYFGPGTRLTVL.

This clonotype appeared a few times. This chain uses TRBV30 with TRBJ2-7; a possible D gene is TRBD1 (6 bases). Between the trimmed V and J ends, which lost 3 bases and 7 bases, there was a span of 22 bases. CDR3 length: 15 amino acids. CDR1 is GTSNPN, CDR2 SVGIG, per germline (reference sequence). The CDR3 nucleotides read TGTGCCTGGAGGGAGGTGAGCAGGGGCGGCTGGGAGCAGTACTTC. This codes for CAWREVSRGGWEQYF. Using reference TRBV30 and TRBJ2-7 for the parts outside the CDR3, the full variable domain is SQTIHQWPATLVQPVGSPLSLECTVEGTSNPNLYWYRQAAGRGLQLLFYSVGIGQISSEVPQNLSASRPQDRQFILSSKKLLLSDSGFYLCAWREVSRGGWEQYFGPGTRLTVT.

This clonotype has a handful of counts. The chain carries TRBV7-2 and TRBJ1-3; D call uncertain. The CDR3 has 15 amino acids. With 3 bases removed from V and 0 bases from J, the gap between germline ends came to 9 bases. Germline values: CDR1 SGHTA, CDR2 FQGNSA. CDR3 nucleotide sequence: TGTGCCAGCAGCTTGCGGCGGTCCTCTGGAAACACCATATATTTT. Protein: CASSLRRSSGNTIYF. The variable domain in full, completed from reference TRBV7-2 and TRBJ1-3, reads GAGVSQSPSNKVTEKGKDVELRCDPISGHTALYWYRQSLGQGLEFLIYFQGNSAPDKSGLPSDRFSAERTGGSVSTLTIQRTQQEDSAVYLCASSLRRSSGNTIYFGEGSWLTVV.

The chain links TRBV29-1 to TRBJ1-1; perhaps TRBD1 as D (6 bases). With 1 base removed from V and 5 bases from J, the gap between germline ends came to 11 bases. The germline CDR1 and CDR2 sequences are SQVTM and ANQGSEA. CDR3 length: 13 residues. The CDR3 nucleotides read TGCAGCGTTGAAGGGGGGGCGCGGACTGAAGCTTTCTTT. Translation gives CSVEGGARTEAFF.

This chain connects TRBV10-3 to TRBJ1-1; 7 bases align to TRBD1. Germline assignment: CDR1 ENHRY and CDR2 SYGVKD. CDR3 length: 16 amino acids. With V trimmed by 0 bases and J by 0 bases, 4 bases remained unmatched. CDR3 in DNA: TGTGCCATCAGTGAGTCGGGACAGCAGATGAACACTGAAGCTTTCTTT. The encoded protein is CAISESGQQMNTEAFF.

The CDR3 DNA is TGTGCCAGCAGCGTAGGGTGGTGGGTACAGGGACGGGAGACCCAGTACTTC. Encoded protein: CASSVGWWVQGRETQYF. The chain links TRBV9 to TRBJ2-5, with TRBD1 as a possible D gene (6 bases). The CDR3 length is 17 residues. V shed 0 bases and J shed 5 bases, with 20 bases lying between them. The germline CDR1 and CDR2 sequences are SGDLS and YYNGEE.

The chain is built from TRBV10-3 and TRBJ2-5; a weak D match, TRBD2 (6 bases). Per the germline V gene, CDR1 is ENHRY and CDR2 is SYGVKD. V lost 4 bases, J lost 4 bases, and 10 bases lay in between. CDR3 length equals 13 residues. The CDR3 here is CAISAGVRETQYF. DNA of the CDR3: TGTGCCATCAGTGCGGGGGTCCGAGAGACCCAGTACTTC.

V and J are TRBV18 and TRBJ1-2; D may be TRBD1 (6 bases). CDR3 length: 13 residues. V gave up 6 bases and J gave up 6 bases, with 14 bases separating them. Germline CDR1 reads KGHSH; CDR2 reads LQKENI. The CDR3 coding sequence is TGTGCCAGCTCTGAGCTAGAGGGGGATGGCTACACCTTC. Its protein is CASSELEGDGYTF.

The CDR3 loop is CASSLVGTIADEQFF. The CDR3 nucleotides read TGCGCCAGCAGCTTGGTTGGGACAATCGCCGATGAGCAGTTCTTC. V usage is TRBV5-1 and J usage is TRBJ2-1; D is possibly TRBD1 (6 bases). The CDR3 has 15 amino acids. CDR1 and CDR2 (germline): SGHRS, YFSETQ. V was shortened by 0 bases and J by 8 bases, with 15 bases between the two germline ends.

The V and J genes are TRBV12-3 or TRBV12-4 and TRBJ2-7, with a tentative D call TRBD2 (6 bases). V shed 3 bases and J shed 9 bases, with 24 bases lying between them. The CDR3 consists of 16 residues. In DNA form, the CDR3 reads TGTGCCAGCAGTTTTTTGTTGCGGGACCCCCCGTTCGTGCAGTACTTC. Translated: CASSFLLRDPPFVQYF.

The rearrangement uses TRBV13 and TRBJ2-3; D is perhaps TRBD1 (7 bases). Looked up from germline, CDR1 is PRHDT and CDR2 is FYEKMQ (reference sequence). Trimming pared 5 bases from V and 2 bases from J, leaving 17 bases between. There are 16 residues in the CDR3. CDR3 residues: CASSGAGQKFTDTQYF. The CDR3 DNA follows: TGTGCCAGCAGCGGGGCGGGACAGAAGTTCACAGATACGCAGTATTTT.

The rearrangement joins TRBV18 to TRBJ2-7; tentatively, D is TRBD1 (5 bases). CDR3 length: 15 amino acids. Per germline, CDR1 KGHSH and CDR2 LQKENI. V was shortened by 3 bases and J by 3 bases, with 15 bases between the two germline ends. The CDR3 reads CASSPGFIRDYEQYF. In nucleotides, the CDR3 is TGTGCCAGCTCACCCGGTTTCATCAGGGACTACGAGCAGTACTTC. Using reference TRBV18 and TRBJ2-7 for the parts outside the CDR3, the full variable domain is NAGVMQNPRHLVRRRGQEARLRCSPMKGHSHVYWYRQLPEEGLKFMVYLQKENIIDESGMPKERFSAEFPKEGPSILRIQQVVRGDSAAYFCASSPGFIRDYEQYFGPGTRLTVT.

Only a few counts were recorded for this clonotype. J is TRBJ1-1 and V is TRBV5-1; TRBD1 might be the D (5 bases). The CDR3 runs to 14 residues. Germline CDR1 is SGHRS and CDR2 is YFSETQ. Trimming pared 2 bases from V and 3 bases from J, leaving 11 bases between. CDR3 loop: CASSFGGFYTEAFF. In nucleotides, the CDR3 is TGCGCCAGCAGCTTCGGGGGATTTTACACTGAAGCTTTCTTT.